The entry that follows covers one T cell receptor beta chain sequence. Antigen: not known. TCRdb's table, derived via immunoSEQ multiplex PCR, lists solely in-frame clones and lacks some. The sample has fewer than 120,000 clones; around 90% are singletons. The data stem from a study of siplizumab effects on memory and regulatory T cells. Overall study findings and caveats: Contribution to the alloresponse seemed major for naive T cells, which also seemed more diverse than memory cells. Neither a naive nor a memory phenotype was assignable to roughly 80-96% of proliferating CD4+ or CD8+ clones. Controls showed an average of around 25% Treg-derived mappable alloreactive CD4+ clones, while siplizumab showed around 69%.

V lost 0 bases and J 2 bases, leaving 8 bases between the germline ends. This CDR3 is built from 15 residues. Germline loops: CDR1 SGHRS, CDR2 YFSETQ. This clonotype originated in a human donor in good health. Sequenced sample: CD4+ T cells sorted from blood. The rearrangement links TRBV5-1 to TRBJ2-2; no clear D gene. The DNA of the CDR3 is TGCGCCAGCAGCTTGGACACCTTTAACACCGGGGAGCTGTTTTTT. It encodes CASSLDTFNTGELFF. The full variable domain, in which reference TRBV5-1 and TRBJ2-2 provide the parts outside the CDR3, is KAGVTQTPRYLIKTRGQQVTLSCSPISGHRSVSWYQQTPGQGLQFLFEYFSETQRNKGNFPGRFSGRQFSNSRSEMNVSTLELGDSALYLCASSLDTFNTGELFFGEGSRLTVL.